The clone carrying this TCR beta chain appeared a single time. Under the authors' procedure: Amplification of reference gene primers was used by the study to estimate nucleated cell counts. The table came from immunoSEQ multiplex PCR; TCRdb's copy has only in-frame clones and leaves some out. That table furnishes V, J and clone size, whereas the DNA furnished D and trimming. The sample records under 250,000 clones, about 88% being singletons. These data belong to a study of blood T cell repertoires in COVID-19. Germline V gives CDR1 SGHKS, CDR2 YYEKEE (reference sequence). CDR3 size: 12 residues. The germline V and J ends were trimmed by 3 bases and 8 bases, with 11 bases remaining between them.

The sample consisted of peripheral blood. The TCR originated in a woman in her sixties or seventies with active or convalescent COVID-19. V and J are TRBV5-5 and TRBJ1-1, with D possibly TRBD1 on 6 matching bases. The CDR3 DNA follows: TGTGCCAGCAGCTACCGGACAGAAGAAGCTTTCTTT. Translated, it gives CASSYRTEEAFF.